The present entry profiles one TCR beta chain with its context. In the source study's methods: Using reference gene primer amplification, nucleated cell counts were estimated. Using immunoSEQ multiplex PCR, the repertoire was profiled, and TCRdb retains in-frame clones only, with some absent. That table furnishes V, J and clone size, whereas the DNA furnished D and trimming. The table shows approximately 240,000 clones, with around four fifths occurring only once. The data originate from a study of blood T cell repertoires in COVID-19. The overall study: The United States, Italy and Spain were the sources of the acute and convalescent COVID-19 samples. T cells, B-cell-depleted T cells, or PBMCs supplied cDNA or gDNA.

The CDR3 spans 15 residues. The germline V gene has CDR1 LGHDT and CDR2 YNNKEL (reference sequence). The J segment lost 5 bases and the V segment lost 1 base, leaving 4 bases of the junction unmatched. The chain carries TRBV3-1 (or the pseudogene TRBV3-2) and TRBJ1-4, with 7 bases fitting TRBD1. Sample: peripheral blood. The receptor's source is a woman at least 80 years old with active or convalescent COVID-19. CDR3 amino acids: CASSQGTGENEKLFF. The CDR3 nucleotides read TGTGCCAGCAGCCAAGGGACAGGAGAGAATGAAAAACTGTTTTTT.